Listed below are T cell receptor beta chains from one sample, sequenced in a study of blood T cell repertoires in COVID-19. Using immunoSEQ multiplex PCR, the repertoire was profiled, and TCRdb retains in-frame clones only, with some absent. The sample records more than 150,000 clones, 80% to 85% being singletons. The sequenced sample was peripheral blood. All receptors come from a woman in her 30s with acute or convalescent COVID-19. CDR3s include the opening cysteine and the closing phenylalanine or tryptophan. The D gene is left open where the match is weak. Clone size, where shown, is once, few, many, or a class for clones that have expanded.

TRBJ2-1 | TRBV19 | 14 | - | TRBD2 | CASSIVASGPWLFF | TGTGCCAGTAGTATAGTTGCTAGCGGGCCTTGGCTGTTCTTC
TRBJ1-1 | TRBV13 | 17 | once | TRBD1 | CASSPGTGLDMNTEAFF | TGTGCCAGCAGCCCGGGGACAGGGCTTGACATGAACACTGAAGCTTTCTTT
TRBJ1-3 | TRBV6-5 | 16 | - | - | CASSYSAGLEGNTIYF | TGTGCCAGCAGTTACTCGGCAGGTCTCGAAGGAAACACCATATATTTT
TRBJ1-2 | TRBV15 | 17 | few | TRBD1 | CATSRAADRGLGYGYTF | TGTGCCACCAGCAGAGCGGCTGACAGGGGTCTAGGCTATGGCTACACCTTC
TRBJ1-3 | TRBV7-2 | 14 | - | - | CASSLQGAGNTIYF | TGTGCCAGCAGCCTACAGGGTGCTGGAAACACCATATATTTT
TRBJ2-1 | TRBV4-2 | 13 | - | - | CASSQDGLAEQFF | TGTGCCAGCAGCCAAGATGGGCTAGCTGAACAGTTCTTC
TRBJ1-5 | TRBV30 | 16 | few | TRBD1 | CAWSVPWDRGFQPQHF | TGTGCCTGGAGTGTACCCTGGGACAGGGGATTCCAGCCCCAGCATTTT
TRBJ2-1 | TRBV24-1 | 17 | - | - | CATSGNQRRSSYNEQFF | TGTGCCACCAGTGGAAACCAGCGGAGGAGCTCCTACAATGAGCAGTTCTTC
TRBJ2-3 | TRBV5-6 | 15 | - | TRBD2 | CASSSGLAGSDTQYF | TGTGCCAGCAGTTCGGGACTAGCGGGGTCTGATACGCAGTATTTT
TRBJ1-2 | TRBV10-3 | 15 | few | TRBD1 | CAISESGPGGRSYTF | TGTGCCATCAGTGAGTCTGGGCCAGGGGGCAGGAGCTACACCTTC
TRBJ2-3 | TRBV6-2/TRBV6-3 | 18 | - | - | CASSYFTRPGQRTDTQYF | TGTGCCAGCAGTTACTTTACGCGGCCGGGACAAAGGACAGATACGCAGTATTTT
TRBJ2-3 | TRBV12-5 | 14 | - | TRBD1 | CASGRDRVGDTQYF | TGTGCTAGTGGTCGGGACAGGGTGGGAGATACGCAGTATTTT
TRBJ1-2 | TRBV3-1/TRBV3-2 | 14 | once | TRBD1 | CASTPGQGSWGYTF | TGTGCCAGCACCCCGGGACAGGGCTCGTGGGGCTACACCTTC
TRBJ1-2 | TRBV28 | 15 | - | TRBD1 | CASSLYQGANYGYTF | TGTGCCAGCAGTTTATACCAGGGGGCTAACTATGGCTACACCTTC
TRBJ1-3 | TRBV6-1 | 15 | - | - | CASSERGSRGNTIYF | TGTGCCAGCAGTGAAAGGGGGAGTCGTGGAAACACCATATATTTT
TRBJ1-4 | TRBV28 | 12 | few | - | CASKSAGEKLFF | TGTGCCAGCAAAAGCGCGGGGGAAAAACTGTTTTTT
TRBJ1-1 | TRBV9 | 14 | - | - | CASSADIMNTEAFF | TGTGCCAGCAGCGCGGACATCATGAACACTGAAGCTTTCTTT
TRBJ2-1 | TRBV5-1 | 17 | - | TRBD1 | CASSTNPGTGTYNEQFF | TGCGCCAGCAGCACCAACCCCGGGACAGGGACCTACAATGAGCAGTTCTTC
TRBJ2-5 | TRBV7-9 | 16 | - | - | CASSLVGQTLSKTQYF | TGTGCCAGCAGCTTAGTAGGACAGACCCTTTCGAAGACCCAGTACTTC
TRBJ1-2 | TRBV7-2 | 15 | few | - | CASSLSGGQGYGYTF | TGTGCCAGCAGCTTAAGCGGGGGGCAGGGGTATGGCTACACCTTC
TRBJ2-3 | TRBV10-3 | 14 | - | TRBD2 | CAIAQRESTDTQYF | TGTGCCATCGCCCAGCGGGAGAGCACAGATACGCAGTATTTT
TRBJ1-3 | TRBV27 | 16 | - | - | CASSPRRGYFGNTIYF | TGTGCCAGCAGTCCTCGCCGGGGGTACTTCGGAAACACCATATATTTT
TRBJ2-5 | TRBV5-4 | 13 | - | - | CASSFGARETQYF | TGTGCCAGCAGCTTTGGCGCTAGGGAGACCCAGTACTTC
TRBJ2-2 | TRBV7-2 | 15 | - | TRBD1 | CASSRDRVDTGELFF | TGTGCCAGCAGCAGGGACAGGGTCGACACCGGGGAGCTGTTTTTT
TRBJ1-1 | TRBV5-1 | 14 | - | - | CASSALEGGTEAFF | TGCGCCAGCAGCGCCTTGGAAGGAGGCACTGAAGCTTTCTTT
TRBJ2-3 | TRBV9 | 14 | - | - | CASSVGSGLDTQYF | TGTGCCAGCAGCGTAGGTTCAGGGTTGGATACGCAGTATTTT
TRBJ1-4 | TRBV4-3 | 14 | - | - | CASSQEVTDEKLFF | TGCGCCAGCAGCCAAGAGGTTACAGATGAAAAACTGTTTTTT
TRBJ1-5 | TRBV27 | 14 | - | TRBD1 | CASSTDRAYQPQHF | TGTGCCAGCAGTACGGACAGGGCGTATCAGCCCCAGCATTTT
TRBJ1-1 | TRBV7-8 | 13 | once | - | CASSKQTNTEAFF | TGTGCCAGCAGCAAACAAACGAACACTGAAGCTTTCTTT
TRBJ1-1 | TRBV19 | 17 | - | - | CASVAVSNRGVRTEAFF | TGTGCCAGTGTCGCAGTTAGCAACCGGGGGGTTAGGACTGAAGCTTTCTTT
TRBJ1-6 | TRBV7-8 | 16 | - | TRBD1 | CASSPAGTVYNSPLHF | TGTGCCAGCAGCCCCGCCGGGACAGTCTATAATTCACCCCTCCACTTT
TRBJ2-3 | TRBV20-1 | 14 | - | - | CSASTIGRTDTQYF | TGCAGTGCTAGTACTATCGGCCGAACAGATACGCAGTATTTT
TRBJ2-2 | TRBV6-4 | 14 | few | - | CASSEEGSTGELFF | TGTGCCAGCAGTGAGGAGGGCTCAACCGGGGAGCTGTTTTTT
TRBJ2-7 | TRBV10-1 | 15 | - | - | CASSESTGASYEQYF | TGCGCCAGCAGTGAGTCGACTGGGGCCTCCTACGAGCAGTACTTC
TRBJ1-3 | TRBV2 | 14 | - | TRBD1 | CAREGQGVGNTIYF | TGTGCCAGAGAAGGACAGGGCGTTGGAAACACCATATATTTT
TRBJ1-4 | TRBV27 | 13 | - | - | CASSFKFREKLFF | TGTGCCAGCAGTTTTAAATTTCGTGAAAAACTGTTTTTT
TRBJ1-5 | TRBV28 | 15 | once | - | CASSLRVRPPQPQHF | TGTGCCAGCAGTTTACGAGTGCGGCCACCTCAGCCCCAGCATTTT
TRBJ1-2 | TRBV29-1 | 11 | once | TRBD1 | CSVRTGNGYTF | TGCAGCGTGAGGACAGGCAATGGCTACACCTTC
TRBJ2-7 | TRBV5-1 | 13 | - | - | CASSLGGIYEQYF | TGCGCCAGCAGCTTAGGGGGAATCTACGAGCAGTACTTC
TRBJ1-2 | TRBV4-3 | 13 | - | - | CASSQDLDYGYTF | TGCGCCAGCAGCCAAGATCTCGACTATGGCTACACCTTC
TRBJ2-1 | TRBV3-1/TRBV3-2 | 19 | - | TRBD2 | CASRHTSGGAISSYNEQFF | TGTGCCAGCAGACACACTAGCGGGGGAGCTATTAGCTCCTACAATGAGCAGTTCTTC
TRBJ2-7 | TRBV6-5 | 13 | few | - | CASSYQAPYEQYF | TGTGCCAGCAGTTACCAAGCCCCCTACGAGCAGTACTTC
TRBJ1-1 | TRBV6-2/TRBV6-3 | 11 | - | - | CASSYGPEAFF | TGTGCCAGCAGTTACGGCCCTGAAGCTTTCTTT
TRBJ2-3 | TRBV29-1 | 13 | - | - | CSAAAQGPDTQYF | TGCAGCGCGGCAGCTCAGGGGCCAGATACGCAGTATTTT
TRBJ1-1 | TRBV29-1 | 15 | - | - | CSALPGPESNTEAFF | TGCAGCGCTTTACCAGGGCCTGAATCGAACACTGAAGCTTTCTTT
TRBJ1-1 | TRBV7-3 | 16 | - | - | CASSLGVRGSGTEAFF | TGTGCCAGCAGCTTAGGGGTCAGGGGTAGCGGGACTGAAGCTTTCTTT
TRBJ2-5 | TRBV11-1 | 16 | - | TRBD1 | CASSEPETGGRETQYF | TGTGCCAGCAGCGAACCCGAGACAGGGGGCAGAGAGACCCAGTACTTC
TRBJ2-1 | TRBV19 | 13 | - | TRBD2 | CASSIGGGGEQFF | TGTGCCAGTAGTATAGGTGGGGGGGGTGAGCAGTTCTTC
TRBJ1-1 | TRBV5-1 | 15 | - | TRBD1 | CASSLEGQALTEAFF | TGCGCCAGCAGCTTAGAAGGACAGGCTCTAACTGAAGCTTTCTTT
TRBJ2-5 | TRBV5-1 | 13 | few | - | CASSLTGVGTQYF | TGCGCCAGCAGCTTGACAGGAGTGGGGACCCAGTACTTC
TRBJ1-2 | TRBV19 | 16 | - | - | CASDFLGALANYGYTF | TGTGCCAGTGATTTCCTGGGCGCCTTAGCTAACTATGGCTACACCTTC
TRBJ2-3 | TRBV27 | 16 | - | - | CASSPLMRGDTDTQYF | TGTGCCAGCAGTCCCCTCATGCGGGGCGACACAGATACGCAGTATTTT
TRBJ1-2 | TRBV19 | 18 | few | TRBD1 | CASRVRTRAGGTNYGYTF | TGTGCCAGTAGAGTTCGGACCCGTGCAGGGGGAACAAACTATGGCTACACCTTC